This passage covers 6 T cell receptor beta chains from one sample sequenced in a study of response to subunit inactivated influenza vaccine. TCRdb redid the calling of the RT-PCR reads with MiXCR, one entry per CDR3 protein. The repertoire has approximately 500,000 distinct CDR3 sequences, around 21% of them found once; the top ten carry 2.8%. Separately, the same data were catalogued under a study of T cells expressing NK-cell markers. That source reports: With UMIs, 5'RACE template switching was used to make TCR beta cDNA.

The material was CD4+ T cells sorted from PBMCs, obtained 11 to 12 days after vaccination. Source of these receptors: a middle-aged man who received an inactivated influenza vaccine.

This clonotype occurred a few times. CDR3 residues: CSAKGRDSSYEQYF. For the CDR3, the DNA is TGCAGTGCTAAGGGGCGGGACAGCTCCTACGAGCAGTACTTC. The chain carries TRBV20-1 and TRBJ2-7; a weak D match, TRBD1 (7 bases). Trimming shortened V by 4 bases and J by 0 bases, and 13 bases separated the two germline ends. Germline-derived CDR1 and CDR2 are DFQATT and SNEGSKA (reference sequence). CDR3 size: 14 residues.

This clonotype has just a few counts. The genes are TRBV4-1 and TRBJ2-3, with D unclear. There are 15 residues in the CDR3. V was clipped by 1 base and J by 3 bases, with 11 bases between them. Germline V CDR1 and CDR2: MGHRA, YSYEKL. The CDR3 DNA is TGCGCCAGCAGCCAAGTTTTTATGGTGACAGATACGCAGTATTTT. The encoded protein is CASSQVFMVTDTQYF.

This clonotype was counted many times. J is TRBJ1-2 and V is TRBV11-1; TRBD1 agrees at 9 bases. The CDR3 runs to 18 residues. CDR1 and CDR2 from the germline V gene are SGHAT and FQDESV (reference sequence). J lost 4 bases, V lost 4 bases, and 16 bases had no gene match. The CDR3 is CASSSRKLQGARGYGYTF. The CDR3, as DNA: TGTGCCAGCAGCTCCCGAAAACTACAGGGGGCGCGGGGCTATGGCTACACCTTC.

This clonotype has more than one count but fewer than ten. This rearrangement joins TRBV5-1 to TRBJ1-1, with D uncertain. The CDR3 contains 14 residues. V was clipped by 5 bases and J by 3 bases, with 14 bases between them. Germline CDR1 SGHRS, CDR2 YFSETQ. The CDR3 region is CASRQFSADTEAFF. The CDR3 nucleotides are TGCGCCAGCAGACAGTTCTCAGCGGACACTGAAGCTTTCTTT.

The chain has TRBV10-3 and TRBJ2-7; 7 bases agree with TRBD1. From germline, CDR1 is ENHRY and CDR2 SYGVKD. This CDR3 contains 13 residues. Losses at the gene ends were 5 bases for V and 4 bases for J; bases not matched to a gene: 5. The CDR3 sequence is CAISRQGTYEQYF. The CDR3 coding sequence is TGTGCCATCAGTCGACAGGGCACTTACGAGCAGTACTTC.

The CDR3 is CSVHTSGAYSEQYF. DNA of the CDR3: TGCAGTGTCCACACTAGCGGGGCCTACTCCGAGCAGTACTTC. The chain carries TRBV20-1 and TRBJ2-7, with 10 bases lining up with TRBD2. Trimming removed 7 bases from V and 6 bases from J; junction bases left unmatched: 12. The CDR3 is 14 amino acids. The germline CDR1 and CDR2 sequences are DFQATT and SNEGSKA (reference sequence).